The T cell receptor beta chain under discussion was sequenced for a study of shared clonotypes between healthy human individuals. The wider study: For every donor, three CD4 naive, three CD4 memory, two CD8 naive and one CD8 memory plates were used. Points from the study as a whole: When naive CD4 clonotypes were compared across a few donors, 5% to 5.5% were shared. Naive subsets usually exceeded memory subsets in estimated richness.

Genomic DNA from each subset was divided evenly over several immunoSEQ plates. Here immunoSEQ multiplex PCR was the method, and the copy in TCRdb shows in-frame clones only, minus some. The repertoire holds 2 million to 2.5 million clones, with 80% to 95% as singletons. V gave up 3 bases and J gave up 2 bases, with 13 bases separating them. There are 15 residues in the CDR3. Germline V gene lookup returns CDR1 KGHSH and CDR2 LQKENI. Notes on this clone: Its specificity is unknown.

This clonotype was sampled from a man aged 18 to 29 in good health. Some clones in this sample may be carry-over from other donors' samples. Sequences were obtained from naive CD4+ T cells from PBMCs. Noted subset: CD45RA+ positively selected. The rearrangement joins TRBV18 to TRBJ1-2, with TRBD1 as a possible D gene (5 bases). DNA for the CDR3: TGTGCCAGCTCACCGGGTAGACAGCCGAACTATGGCTACACCTTC. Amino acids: CASSPGRQPNYGYTF. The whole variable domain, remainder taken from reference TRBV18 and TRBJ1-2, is NAGVMQNPRHLVRRRGQEARLRCSPMKGHSHVYWYRQLPEEGLKFMVYLQKENIIDESGMPKERFSAEFPKEGPSILRIQQVVRGDSAAYFCASSPGRQPNYGYTFGSGTRLTVV.